This T cell receptor beta chain originates from a study of T cell responses to AZD1222 COVID-19 vaccine. Points from the study as a whole: Females made up more of the donors, who were largely white British, and clonal diversity may have come out too low. The reported proportion of spike-specific TCRs targeting unmutated variant regions was nearly half.

Sequencing was performed with immunoSEQ multiplex PCR; in TCRdb, only in-frame clones are kept and a portion is missing. The sample shows fewer than 150,000 clones, over 75% of them seen only once. Germline lookup yields CDR1 MNHEY and CDR2 SVGEGT. This CDR3 spans 18 amino acids. V was clipped by 4 bases and J by 6 bases, with 27 bases between them. On this clone itself: Antigen specificity is unknown.

The origin of this receptor is an adult in good health. The V and J genes are TRBV6-2 or TRBV6-3 and TRBJ1-1, with a possible D match to TRBD1 (6 bases). Sequenced material: peripheral blood, taken on day 0 of AZD1222 vaccination. For the CDR3, the DNA is TGTGCCAGCAGTTTCCCCGGACGGGGACAAATCGGTGGGGCTGAAGCTTTCTTT. This encodes CASSFPGRGQIGGAEAFF.